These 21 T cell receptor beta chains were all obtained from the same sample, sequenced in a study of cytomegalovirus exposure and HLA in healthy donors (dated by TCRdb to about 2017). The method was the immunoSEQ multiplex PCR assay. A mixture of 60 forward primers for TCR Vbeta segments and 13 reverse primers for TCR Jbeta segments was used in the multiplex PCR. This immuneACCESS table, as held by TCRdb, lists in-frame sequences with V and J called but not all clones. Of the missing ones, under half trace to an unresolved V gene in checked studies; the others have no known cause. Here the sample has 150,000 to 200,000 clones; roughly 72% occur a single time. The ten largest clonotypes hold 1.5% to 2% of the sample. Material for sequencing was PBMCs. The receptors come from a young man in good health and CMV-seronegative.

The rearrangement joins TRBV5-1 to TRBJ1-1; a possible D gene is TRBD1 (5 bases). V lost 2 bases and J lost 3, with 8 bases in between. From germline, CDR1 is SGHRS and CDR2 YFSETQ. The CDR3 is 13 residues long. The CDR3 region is CASSFQGDTEAFF. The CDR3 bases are TGCGCCAGCAGCTTTCAGGGTGACACTGAAGCTTTCTTT.

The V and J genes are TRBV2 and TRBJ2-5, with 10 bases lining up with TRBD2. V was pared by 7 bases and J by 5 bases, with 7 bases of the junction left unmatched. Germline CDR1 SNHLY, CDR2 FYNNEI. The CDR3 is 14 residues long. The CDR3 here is CASTLAGAGETQYF. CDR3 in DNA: TGTGCCAGCACCCTAGCGGGGGCGGGGGAGACCCAGTACTTC. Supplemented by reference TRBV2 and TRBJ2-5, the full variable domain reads EPEVTQTPSHQVTQMGQEVILRCVPISNHLYFYWYRQILGQKVEFLVSFYNNEISEKSEIFDDQFSVERPDGSNFTLKIRSTKLEDSAMYFCASTLAGAGETQYFGPGTRLLVL.

CDR3 in DNA: TGTGCCAGCTCACCACCAGTTAGTCAAGAGACCCAGTACTTC. It codes for CASSPPVSQETQYF. This chain connects TRBV18 to TRBJ2-5; D unresolved. Germline loops: CDR1 KGHSH, CDR2 LQKENI. V lost 0 bases and J lost 2, with 7 bases in between. This CDR3 comprises 14 residues.

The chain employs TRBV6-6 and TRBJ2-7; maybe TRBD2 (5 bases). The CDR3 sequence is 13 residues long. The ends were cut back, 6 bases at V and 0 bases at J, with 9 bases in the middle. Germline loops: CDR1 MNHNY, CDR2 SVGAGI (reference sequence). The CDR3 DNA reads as TGTGCCAGCAGCCGGGGTCCCTCCTACGAGCAGTACTTC. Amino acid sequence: CASSRGPSYEQYF.

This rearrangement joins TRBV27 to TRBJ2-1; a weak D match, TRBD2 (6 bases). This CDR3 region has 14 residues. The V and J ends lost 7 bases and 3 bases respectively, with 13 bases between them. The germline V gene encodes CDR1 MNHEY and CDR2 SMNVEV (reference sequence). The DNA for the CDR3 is TGTGCCAGCACGTCCTCGACTAGCTACAATGAGCAGTTCTTC. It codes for CASTSSTSYNEQFF.

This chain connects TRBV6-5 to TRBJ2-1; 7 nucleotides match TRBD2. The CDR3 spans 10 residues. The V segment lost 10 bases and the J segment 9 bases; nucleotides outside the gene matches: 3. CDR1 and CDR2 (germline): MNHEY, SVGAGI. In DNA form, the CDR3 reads TGTGCCACCTTAGCGGGTGAGCAGTTCTTC. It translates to CATLAGEQFF.

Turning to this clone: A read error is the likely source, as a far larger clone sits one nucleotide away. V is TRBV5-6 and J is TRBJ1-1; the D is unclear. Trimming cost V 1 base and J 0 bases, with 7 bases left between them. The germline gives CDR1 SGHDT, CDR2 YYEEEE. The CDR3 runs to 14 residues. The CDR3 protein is CASSLLVLNTEAFF. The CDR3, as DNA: TGTGCCAGCAGCTTGTTAGTACTGAACACTGAAGCTTTCTTT.

This CDR3 is CASTVGGYEQYF. In DNA form, the CDR3 reads TGCGCCAGCACCGTCGGGGGGTACGAGCAGTACTTC. The J gene is TRBJ2-7, the V gene TRBV5-1; 7 bases agree with TRBD2. The V segment lost 6 bases and the J segment 4 bases; nucleotides outside the gene matches: 4. The CDR3 has 12 amino acids. Germline CDR1 reads SGHRS; CDR2 reads YFSETQ. Combining the CDR3 with reference TRBV5-1 and TRBJ2-7 gives the whole variable domain KAGVTQTPRYLIKTRGQQVTLSCSPISGHRSVSWYQQTPGQGLQFLFEYFSETQRNKGNFPGRFSGRQFSNSRSEMNVSTLELGDSALYLCASTVGGYEQYFGPGTRLTVT.

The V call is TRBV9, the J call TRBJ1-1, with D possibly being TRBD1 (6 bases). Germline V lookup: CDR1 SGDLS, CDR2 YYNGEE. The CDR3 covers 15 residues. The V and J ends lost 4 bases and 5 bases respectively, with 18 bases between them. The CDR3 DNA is TGTGCCAGCAGCCCATATACAGGGCGGGAGACTGAAGCTTTCTTT. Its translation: CASSPYTGRETEAFF.

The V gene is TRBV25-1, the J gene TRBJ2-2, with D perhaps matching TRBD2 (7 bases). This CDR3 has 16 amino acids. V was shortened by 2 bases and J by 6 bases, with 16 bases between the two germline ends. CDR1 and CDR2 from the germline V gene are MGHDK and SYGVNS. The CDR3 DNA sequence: TGTGCCAGCAGTGAAGTGGGGGGGCGCAGGGCCGGGGAGCTGTTTTTT. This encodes CASSEVGGRRAGELFF.

CDR3 in amino acids: CASSPRVILSEQYF. The CDR3 DNA sequence: TGTGCCAGCAGCCCCAGGGTTATCCTCAGCGAGCAGTACTTC. The gene calls are TRBV5-6 and TRBJ2-7, with a tentative D call TRBD1 (5 bases). CDR1 and CDR2 (germline): SGHDT, YYEEEE. V was cut by 4 bases and J by 6 bases, with 17 bases left in between. The CDR3 length is 14 residues. The full variable domain, rest sourced from reference TRBV5-6 and TRBJ2-7, is DAGVTQSPTHLIKTRGQQVTLRCSPKSGHDTVSWYQQALGQGPQFIFQYYEEEERQRGNFPDRFSGHQFPNYSSELNVNALLLGDSALYLCASSPRVILSEQYFGPGTRLTVT.

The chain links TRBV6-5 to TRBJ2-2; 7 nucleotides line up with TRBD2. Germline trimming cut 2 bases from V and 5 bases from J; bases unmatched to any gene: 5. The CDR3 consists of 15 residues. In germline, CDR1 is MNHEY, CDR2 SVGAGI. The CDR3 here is CASSYRTRGTGELFF. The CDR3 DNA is TGTGCCAGCAGTTACAGGACTAGAGGAACCGGGGAGCTGTTTTTT.

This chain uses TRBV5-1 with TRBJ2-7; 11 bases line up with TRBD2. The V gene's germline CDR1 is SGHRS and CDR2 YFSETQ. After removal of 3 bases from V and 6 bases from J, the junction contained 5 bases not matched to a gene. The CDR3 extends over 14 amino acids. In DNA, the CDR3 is TGCGCCAGCAGCTCGACTAGCGGGATCAGCGAGCAGTACTTC. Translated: CASSSTSGISEQYF.

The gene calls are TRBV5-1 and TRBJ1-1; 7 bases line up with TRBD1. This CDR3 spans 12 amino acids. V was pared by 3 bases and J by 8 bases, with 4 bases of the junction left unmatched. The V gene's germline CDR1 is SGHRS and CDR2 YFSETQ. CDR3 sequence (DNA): TGCGCCAGCAGCTCACAGGGGAAGGAAGCTTTCTTT. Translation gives CASSSQGKEAFF. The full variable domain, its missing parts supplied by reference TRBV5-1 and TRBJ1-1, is KAGVTQTPRYLIKTRGQQVTLSCSPISGHRSVSWYQQTPGQGLQFLFEYFSETQRNKGNFPGRFSGRQFSNSRSEMNVSTLELGDSALYLCASSSQGKEAFFGQGTRLTVV.

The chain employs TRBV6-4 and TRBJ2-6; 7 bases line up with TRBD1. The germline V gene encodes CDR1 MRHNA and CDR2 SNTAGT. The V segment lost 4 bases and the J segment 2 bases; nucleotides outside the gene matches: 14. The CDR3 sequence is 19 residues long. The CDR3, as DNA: TGTGCCAGCAGTGCCTATTTAATTGGGCAGGGGGCTGGGGCCAACGTCCTGACTTTC. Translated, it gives CASSAYLIGQGAGANVLTF.

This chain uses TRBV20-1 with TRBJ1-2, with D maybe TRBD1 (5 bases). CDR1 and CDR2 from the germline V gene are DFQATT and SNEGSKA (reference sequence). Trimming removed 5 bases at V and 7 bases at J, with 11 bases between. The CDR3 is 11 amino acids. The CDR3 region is CSAYRTGGYTF. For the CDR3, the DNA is TGCAGTGCTTACAGGACCGGTGGCTACACCTTC.

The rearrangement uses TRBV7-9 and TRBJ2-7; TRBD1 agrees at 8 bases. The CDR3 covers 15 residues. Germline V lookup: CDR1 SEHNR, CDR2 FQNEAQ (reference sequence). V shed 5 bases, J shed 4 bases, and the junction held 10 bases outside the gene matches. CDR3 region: CASSRPGTGSYEQYF. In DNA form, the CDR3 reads TGTGCCAGCAGCCGTCCCGGGACAGGATCATACGAGCAGTACTTC.

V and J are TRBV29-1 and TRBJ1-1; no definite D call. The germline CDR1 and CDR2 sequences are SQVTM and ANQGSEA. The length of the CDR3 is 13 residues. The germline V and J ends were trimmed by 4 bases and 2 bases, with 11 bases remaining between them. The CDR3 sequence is CSVVSPGNTEAFF. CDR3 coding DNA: TGCAGCGTTGTGTCCCCGGGAAACACTGAAGCTTTCTTT.

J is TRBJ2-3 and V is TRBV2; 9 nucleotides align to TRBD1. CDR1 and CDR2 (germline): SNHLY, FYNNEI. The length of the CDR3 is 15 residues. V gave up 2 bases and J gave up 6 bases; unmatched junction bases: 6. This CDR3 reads CASSESGQGADTQYF. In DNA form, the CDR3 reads TGTGCCAGCAGTGAATCGGGACAGGGTGCGGATACGCAGTATTTT.

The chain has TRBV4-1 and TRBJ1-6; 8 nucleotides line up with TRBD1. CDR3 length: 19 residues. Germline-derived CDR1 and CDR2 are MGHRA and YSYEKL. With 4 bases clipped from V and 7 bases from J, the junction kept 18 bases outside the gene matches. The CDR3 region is CASSLRQGAPAISNSPLHF. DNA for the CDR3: TGCGCCAGCAGCCTCCGGCAGGGGGCGCCAGCTATCTCGAATTCACCCCTCCACTTT.

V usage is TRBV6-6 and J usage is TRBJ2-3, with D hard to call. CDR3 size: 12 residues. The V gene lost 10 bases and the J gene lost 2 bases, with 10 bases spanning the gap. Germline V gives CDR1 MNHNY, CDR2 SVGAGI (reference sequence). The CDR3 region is CATRFPTDTQYF. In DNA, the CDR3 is TGTGCCACCCGGTTTCCCACAGATACGCAGTATTTT.